Given below is one T cell receptor beta chain in context. No antigen is known for it. The germline CDR1 and CDR2 sequences are SGHDT and YYEEEE. Between the trimmed V and J ends, which lost 0 bases and 6 bases, there was a span of 7 bases. This CDR3 is 13 amino acids long. Some clones are missing from TCRdb's copy, which holds only in-frame ones; the method was immunoSEQ multiplex PCR. This sample carries about 130,000 clones, about four fifths of them seen once, and the ten largest clones take less than 7%. This sample was included in a study of a mutant IDH1 vaccine in newly diagnosed glioma. Overall study: Patients began vaccination 4-6 weeks after radiotherapy alone, or with temozolomide cycles. Treated patients showed a male proportion of around 62%, a female proportion of about 40%, and a mean age of 40.4 years. Most patients had radiochemotherapy with temozolomide before enrollment; others had one alone. Study outcomes and limitations: Vaccine-induced responses were seen in roughly 93% of patients, spanning several MHC alleles.

Time point: week 11, during vaccination. With topical imiquimod, each dose of the vaccine consisted of 300 ug of mutant IDH1 20-mer peptide. The material was PBMCs, obtained from a glioma patient whose treatment included an IDH1 peptide vaccine. The receptor was isolated from a man in his forties with glioma. The chain links TRBV5-6 to TRBJ2-1, with no clear D. The CDR3 DNA sequence: TGTGCCAGCAGCTTGGGCCACCCCAATGAGCAGTTCTTC. Its translation is CASSLGHPNEQFF. The full variable domain, with the rest looked up from reference TRBV5-6 and TRBJ2-1, is DAGVTQSPTHLIKTRGQQVTLRCSPKSGHDTVSWYQQALGQGPQFIFQYYEEEERQRGNFPDRFSGHQFPNYSSELNVNALLLGDSALYLCASSLGHPNEQFFGPGTRLTVL.